Listed below are T cell receptor beta chains from one sample, sequenced in a study of CD8+ T cells in alopecia areata. The assay was immunoSEQ multiplex PCR, and TCRdb's table has in-frame clones only and misses some. The table lists about 150,000 clones, about 50% of them singletons. The specimen comprised CD8+ T cells sorted from blood, sampled at week 0. Receptors were obtained from a human donor with alopecia areata. CDR3s include the opening cysteine and the closing phenylalanine or tryptophan. A D gene is named only where the DNA matches it firmly. Clone sizes are given selectively: once, few, many, or a class where the clone is expanded.

>NA|TRBV4-3|TRBJ2-7|once|16
TGCGCCAGCAGCCAAGATTCAGTCTCGGGCTCCTACGAGCAGTACTTC
CASSQDSVSGSYEQYF
>NA|TRBV15|TRBJ1-6|NA|14
TGTGCCACCAGCAGAGAACGAGGCTATTCACCCCTCCACTTT
CATSRERGYSPLHF
>TRBD2|TRBV10-3|TRBJ2-1|NA|16
TGTGCCATCAGTGAAGTAGCGGGGGGTACTCGTAATGAGCAGTTCTTC
CAISEVAGGTRNEQFF
>TRBD1|TRBV18|TRBJ2-1|NA|14
TGTGCCAGCTCGCAGGACAGGGGGTACGATGAGCAGTTCTTC
CASSQDRGYDEQFF
>NA|TRBV29-1|TRBJ1-2|NA|14
TGCAGCGTTGTTGGGCAGGACAGTTCCTATGGCTACACCTTC
CSVVGQDSSYGYTF
>TRBD1|TRBV6-5|TRBJ1-6|NA|14
TGTGCCAGATCCTCCGGGACAGGGAGATCACCCCTCCACTTT
CARSSGTGRSPLHF
>NA|TRBV15|TRBJ1-5|few|15
TGTGCCACCAGCCCCTCAGGGAACAGCAATCAGCCCCAGCATTTT
CATSPSGNSNQPQHF
>TRBD1|TRBV4-3|TRBJ2-7|NA|15
TGCGCCAGCAGCCAAGATCGAGGACAGGGCTACGAGCAGTACTTC
CASSQDRGQGYEQYF
>NA|TRBV29-1|TRBJ1-2|few|12
TGCAGCGTTGATATGGGGTCCTATGGCTACACCTTC
CSVDMGSYGYTF
>TRBD1|TRBV11-2|TRBJ2-4|NA|13
TGTGCCAGCAGCTTAGGGACAGGAAACATTCAGTACTTC
CASSLGTGNIQYF
>NA|TRBV6-5|TRBJ1-2|once|14
TGTGCCAGCAGTTACCGGGAAGTGAGCTATGGCTACACCTTC
CASSYREVSYGYTF
>NA|TRBV7-9|TRBJ2-1|few|15
TGTGCCAGCAGCTTCGGACTTCCCTCCTACAATGAGCAGTTCTTC
CASSFGLPSYNEQFF
>NA|TRBV13|TRBJ2-7|few|14
TGTGCCAGCAGCTTGCCGGGGCAATCCTACGAGCAGTACTTC
CASSLPGQSYEQYF
>NA|TRBV4-3|TRBJ2-7|NA|15
TGCGCCAGCAGCCAAACCGGGACATACCGTGACGAGCAGTACTTC
CASSQTGTYRDEQYF
>NA|TRBV29-1|TRBJ2-4|NA|15
TGCAGCGCCAACATCCTGACCCTCATCGGAAACATTCAGTACTTC
CSANILTLIGNIQYF
>NA|TRBV11-1|TRBJ2-7|NA|14
TGTGCCAGCAGCTTAGAGAGGCGGATGGACGAGCAGTACTTC
CASSLERRMDEQYF
>NA|TRBV2|TRBJ2-1|NA|12
TGTGCCAGCATCGTCCTAGCCAATGAGCAGTTCTTC
CASIVLANEQFF
>NA|TRBV25-1|TRBJ1-6|NA|13
TGTGCCAGCAGAAAAACCGGGGGGTCACCCCTCCACTTT
CASRKTGGSPLHF
>NA|TRBV12-5|TRBJ2-1|few|13
TGTGCTAGTGGTTTGGACAGGTACAATGAGCAGTTCTTC
CASGLDRYNEQFF
>TRBD1|TRBV7-9|TRBJ1-2|many|13
TGTGCCAGCAGCTCCAGGGGGAGGGATGGCTACACCTTC
CASSSRGRDGYTF
>NA|TRBV29-1|TRBJ1-2|NA|13
TGCAGCGTCGACGACGGGACACCAATGGGGTACACCTTC
CSVDDGTPMGYTF
>NA|TRBV6-6|TRBJ2-3|NA|14
TGTGCCGCCTGGGTGGGGCCTAGCACAGATACGCAGTATTTT
CAAWVGPSTDTQYF
>NA|TRBV13|TRBJ2-1|NA|17
TGTGCCAGCAGCCCCACCGGAACTCCGAAGTCTTACAATGAGCAGTTCTTC
CASSPTGTPKSYNEQFF
>NA|TRBV25-1|TRBJ1-1|few|15
TGTGCCAGCAGTGAGAGACGGGGTCCATCCCTTAGGGCTTTCTTT
CASSERRGPSLRAFF
>NA|TRBV30|TRBJ2-2|NA|14
TGTGCCTGGAGTCCGGGAGTGGGGACCGGGGAGCTGTTTTTT
CAWSPGVGTGELFF
>NA|TRBV14|TRBJ1-2|NA|15
TGTGCCAGCAGCTTAGGGACTTCTTCACCCTATGGCTACACCTTC
CASSLGTSSPYGYTF
>NA|TRBV9|TRBJ2-3|NA|12
TGTGCCAGCAGCATTAACACAGATACGCAGTATTTT
CASSINTDTQYF
>NA|TRBV14|TRBJ1-1|NA|14
TGTGCCAGCGGGGAGAGCAGCGGCTCATCTGAAGCTTTCTTT
CASGESSGSSEAFF
>NA|TRBV28|TRBJ2-7|NA|10
TGTGCCAGCAGTCGGGGGCAGGCGTACTTC
CASSRGQAYF
>NA|TRBV5-6|TRBJ2-7|NA|13
TGTGCCAGCAGCTTAGAAGTAGGCTACGAGCAGTACTTC
CASSLEVGYEQYF
>NA|TRBV5-1|TRBJ1-5|NA|14
TGCGCCAGCAGCCCAGGACCGAACAATCAGCCCCAGCATTTT
CASSPGPNNQPQHF
>NA|TRBV15|TRBJ1-1|NA|12
TGTGCCACCAGCTTAGAGAACACTGAAGCTTTCTTT
CATSLENTEAFF
>NA|TRBV29-1|TRBJ2-7|few|11
TGCAGCGTTCAAGAGTCCTACGAGCAGTACTTC
CSVQESYEQYF
>NA|TRBV7-9|TRBJ1-4|few|14
TGTGCCAGCAGCCTCCTATCTCTTAATGAAAAACTGTTTTTT
CASSLLSLNEKLFF
>TRBD2|TRBV4-1|TRBJ2-3|NA|15
TGCGCCAGCAGCCCCCGGGGGGGGGATCCAGATACGCAGTATTTT
CASSPRGGDPDTQYF
>NA|TRBV10-2|TRBJ2-5|NA|14
TGCGCCAGCAGTGAGTACGGGGGCGGGGAGACCCAGTACTTC
CASSEYGGGETQYF
>TRBD2|TRBV7-2|TRBJ2-6|NA|19
TGTGCCAGCAGCTCCCGACCCCTAGCGGGGGGGCCTGGGGCCAACGTCCTGACTTTC
CASSSRPLAGGPGANVLTF
>TRBD1|TRBV5-1|TRBJ1-6|NA|16
TGCGCCAGCAGCCTACATGGGACAGATTATAATTCACCCCTCCACTTT
CASSLHGTDYNSPLHF
>TRBD1|TRBV27|TRBJ1-2|NA|18
TGTGCCAGCAGGAAATCGGACAGGGCGTCGGGAAGGGACTATGGCTACACCTTC
CASRKSDRASGRDYGYTF
>TRBD1|TRBV13|TRBJ1-1|NA|16
TGTGCCAGCAGCTTCACCGGGACAGGGGGCGAGACTGAAGCTTTCTTT
CASSFTGTGGETEAFF
>NA|TRBV4-3|TRBJ1-1|NA|15
TGCGCCAGCAGCCAATCGAAGGGGATGAACACTGAAGCTTTCTTT
CASSQSKGMNTEAFF
>NA|TRBV2|TRBJ2-1|NA|14
TGTGCCAGCAGCGAGCTGGACAGTTACAATGAGCAGTTCTTC
CASSELDSYNEQFF
>NA|TRBV11-2|TRBJ2-3|NA|14
TGTGCCAGCAGCTTAGGAGCGTACACAGATACGCAGTATTTT
CASSLGAYTDTQYF
>NA|TRBV7-9|TRBJ2-7|NA|14
TGTGCCAGCAGCTTATCCACAGGGAGCTACGAGCAGTACTTC
CASSLSTGSYEQYF
>TRBD1|TRBV6-4|TRBJ2-2|many|14
TGTGCCAGCAGTGAGACAGGGGGCACCGGGGAGCTGTTTTTT
CASSETGGTGELFF
>NA|TRBV5-6|TRBJ1-4|once|16
TGTGCCAGCAGCTTCGCGACCAGGGGCGGGAATGAAAAACTGTTTTTT
CASSFATRGGNEKLFF
>NA|TRBV7-6|TRBJ1-5|NA|15
TGTGCCAGCAGCTTAACGGCAGCGCGCAATCAGCCCCAGCATTTT
CASSLTAARNQPQHF
>NA|TRBV23-1|TRBJ2-3|few|15
TGCGCCAGCAGTCATTCCCTTCCTAGCACAGATACGCAGTATTTT
CASSHSLPSTDTQYF
>NA|TRBV12-5|TRBJ1-1|NA|19
TGTGCTAGTGGTTTGGTACACCGACGGGAGGGCGATATGAACACTGAAGCTTTCTTT
CASGLVHRREGDMNTEAFF
>TRBD1|TRBV4-3|TRBJ1-5|NA|18
TGCGCCAGCAGCCAAGATTGGACAGGGAGATTAAGCAATCAGCCCCAGCATTTT
CASSQDWTGRLSNQPQHF
>NA|TRBV7-9|TRBJ2-7|few|12
TGTGCCAGCAGCGGACAGTCCTACGAGCAGTACTTC
CASSGQSYEQYF
>NA|TRBV19|TRBJ1-1|NA|12
TGTGCCAGTAGCAGGGCGAACACTGAAGCTTTCTTT
CASSRANTEAFF
>NA|TRBV4-3|TRBJ2-7|NA|15
TGCGCCAGCAGCCCAGGGGCGGGGGAGACTTACGAGCAGTACTTC
CASSPGAGETYEQYF
>TRBD1|TRBV29-1|TRBJ1-1|NA|10
TGCAGCGTCCTGGACAGGGAAGCTTTCTTT
CSVLDREAFF
>NA|TRBV23-1|TRBJ1-6|NA|14
TGCGCCAGCAGTCAAACGGGGCCTAATTCACCCCTCCACTTT
CASSQTGPNSPLHF
>TRBD1|TRBV6-5|TRBJ1-1|NA|13
TGTGCCAGCAGCCCGTCAGGGGGCACTGAAGCTTTCTTT
CASSPSGGTEAFF
>NA|TRBV30|TRBJ2-2|NA|12
TGTGCCTGGAGCCCTGGGAGCGGGGAGCTGTTTTTT
CAWSPGSGELFF
>TRBD2|TRBV4-3|TRBJ2-7|NA|16
TGCGCCAGCAGCCAAGATTTTAGGACTAGCGGGGGCGAGCAGTACTTC
CASSQDFRTSGGEQYF
>TRBD2|TRBV4-3|TRBJ2-7|NA|17
TGCGCCAGCAGCCAAGATCGGAGCGGGGCGAGCTCCTACGAGCAGTACTTC
CASSQDRSGASSYEQYF